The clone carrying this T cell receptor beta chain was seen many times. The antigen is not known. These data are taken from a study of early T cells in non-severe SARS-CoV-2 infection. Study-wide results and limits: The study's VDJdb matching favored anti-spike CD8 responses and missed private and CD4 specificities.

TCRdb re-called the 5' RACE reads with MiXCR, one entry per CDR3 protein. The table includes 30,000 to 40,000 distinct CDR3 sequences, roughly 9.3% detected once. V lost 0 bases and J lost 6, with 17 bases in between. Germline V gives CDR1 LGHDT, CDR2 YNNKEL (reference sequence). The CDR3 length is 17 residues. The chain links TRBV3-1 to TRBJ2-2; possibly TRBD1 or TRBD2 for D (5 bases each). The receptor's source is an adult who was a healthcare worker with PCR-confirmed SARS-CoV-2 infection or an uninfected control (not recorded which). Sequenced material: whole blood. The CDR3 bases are TGTGCCAGCAGCCAAGAAAGGGGTCGGGATTGGCCCGGGGAGCTGTTTTTT. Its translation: CASSQERGRDWPGELFF. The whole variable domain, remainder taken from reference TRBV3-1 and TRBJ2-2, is DTAVSQTPKYLVTQMGNDKSIKCEQNLGHDTMYWYKQDSKKFLKIMFSYNNKELIINETVPNRFSPKSPDKAHLNLHINSLELGDSAVYFCASSQERGRDWPGELFFGEGSRLTVL.